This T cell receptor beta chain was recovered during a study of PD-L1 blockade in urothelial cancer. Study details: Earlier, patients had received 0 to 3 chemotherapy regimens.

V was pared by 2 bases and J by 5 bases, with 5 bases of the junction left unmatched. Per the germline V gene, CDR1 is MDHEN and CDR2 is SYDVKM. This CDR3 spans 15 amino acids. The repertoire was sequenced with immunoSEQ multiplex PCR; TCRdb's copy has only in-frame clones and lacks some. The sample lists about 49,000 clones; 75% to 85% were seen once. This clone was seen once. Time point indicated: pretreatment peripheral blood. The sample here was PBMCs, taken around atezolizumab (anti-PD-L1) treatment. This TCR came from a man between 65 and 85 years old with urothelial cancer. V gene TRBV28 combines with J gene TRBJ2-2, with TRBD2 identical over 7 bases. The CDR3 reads CASSLTGGGTGELFF. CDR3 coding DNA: TGTGCCAGCAGTTTAACGGGGGGAGGAACCGGGGAGCTGTTTTTT.